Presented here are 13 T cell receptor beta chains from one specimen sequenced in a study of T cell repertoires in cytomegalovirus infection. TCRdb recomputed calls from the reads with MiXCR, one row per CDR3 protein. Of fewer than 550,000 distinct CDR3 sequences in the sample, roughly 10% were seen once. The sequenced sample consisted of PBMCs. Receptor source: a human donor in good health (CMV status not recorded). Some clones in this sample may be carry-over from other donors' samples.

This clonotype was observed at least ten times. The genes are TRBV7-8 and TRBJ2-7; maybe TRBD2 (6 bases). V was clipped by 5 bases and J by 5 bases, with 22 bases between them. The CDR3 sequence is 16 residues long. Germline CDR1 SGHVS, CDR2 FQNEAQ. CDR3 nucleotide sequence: TGTGCCAGCAGCCCTAGGGAGGCGGTCATAAGGCACGAGCAGTACTTC. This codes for CASSPREAVIRHEQYF.

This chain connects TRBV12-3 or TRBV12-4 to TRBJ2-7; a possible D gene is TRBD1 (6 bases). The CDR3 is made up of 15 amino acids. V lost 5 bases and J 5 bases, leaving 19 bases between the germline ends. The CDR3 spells CASSQGDTAVDEQYF. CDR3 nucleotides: TGTGCCAGCAGTCAAGGGGACACTGCGGTGGACGAGCAGTACTTC.

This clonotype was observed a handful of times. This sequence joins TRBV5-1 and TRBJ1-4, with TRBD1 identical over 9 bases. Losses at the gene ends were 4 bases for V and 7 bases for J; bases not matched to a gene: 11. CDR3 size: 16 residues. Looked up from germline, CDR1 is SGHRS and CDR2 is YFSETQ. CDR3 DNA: TGCGCCAGCAGCATCAGAACCGGGACAGGGCGTGAAAAACTGTTTTTT. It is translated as CASSIRTGTGREKLFF.

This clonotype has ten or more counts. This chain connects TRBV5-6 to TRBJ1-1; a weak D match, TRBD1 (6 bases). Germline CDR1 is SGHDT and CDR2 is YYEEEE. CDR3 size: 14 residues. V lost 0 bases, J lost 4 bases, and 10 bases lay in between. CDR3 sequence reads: CASSLVGGSTEAFF. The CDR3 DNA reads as TGTGCCAGCAGCTTGGTAGGGGGTAGCACTGAAGCTTTCTTT.

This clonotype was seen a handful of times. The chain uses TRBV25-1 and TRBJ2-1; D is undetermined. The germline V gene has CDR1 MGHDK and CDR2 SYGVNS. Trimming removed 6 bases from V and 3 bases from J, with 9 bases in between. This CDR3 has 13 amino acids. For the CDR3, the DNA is TGTGCCAGCAGCCCTCTAGGCTACAATGAGCAGTTCTTC. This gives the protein CASSPLGYNEQFF.

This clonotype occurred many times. CDR3 residues: CASSMGPGPNEKLFF. In DNA, the CDR3 is TGTGCCAGTAGTATGGGGCCAGGGCCAAATGAAAAACTGTTTTTT. V gene TRBV19 combines with J gene TRBJ1-4; possible D gene TRBD1, 5 bases. The V end lost 3 bases, the J end lost 5 bases, and 13 bases lay between the germline ends. Germline V CDR1 and CDR2: LNHDA, SQIVND (reference sequence). The CDR3 covers 15 residues.

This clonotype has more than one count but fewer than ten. The CDR3 loop reads CSARTGGKEKLFF. DNA for the CDR3: TGCAGCGCCCGGACAGGGGGGAAGGAAAAACTGTTTTTT. This chain joins TRBV29-1 and TRBJ1-4, with 10 bases matching TRBD1. From germline, CDR1 is SQVTM and CDR2 ANQGSEA. After removal of 7 bases from V and 8 bases from J, the junction contained 7 bases not matched to a gene. CDR3 length: 13 residues.

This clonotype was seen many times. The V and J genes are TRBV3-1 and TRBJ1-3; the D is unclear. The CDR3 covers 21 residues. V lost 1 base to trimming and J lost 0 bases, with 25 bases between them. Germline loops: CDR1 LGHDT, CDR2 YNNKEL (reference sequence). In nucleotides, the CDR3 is TGTGCCAGCAGCCAAGGCCCGACTGCGATGGGCAGCCTCCTCTCTGGAAACACCATATATTTT. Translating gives CASSQGPTAMGSLLSGNTIYF.

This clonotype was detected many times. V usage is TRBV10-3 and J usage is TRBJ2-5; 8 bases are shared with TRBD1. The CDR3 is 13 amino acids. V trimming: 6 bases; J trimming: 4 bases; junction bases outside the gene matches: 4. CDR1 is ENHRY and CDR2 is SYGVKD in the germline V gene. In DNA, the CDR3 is TGTGCCATCAGGACAGGGGTGGGAGAGACCCAGTACTTC. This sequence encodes CAIRTGVGETQYF.

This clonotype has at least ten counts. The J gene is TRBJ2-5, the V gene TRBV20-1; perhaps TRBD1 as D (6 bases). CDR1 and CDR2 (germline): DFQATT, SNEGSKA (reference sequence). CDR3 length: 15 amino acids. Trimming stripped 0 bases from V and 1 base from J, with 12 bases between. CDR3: CSARDLNRVQETQYF. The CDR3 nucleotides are TGCAGTGCTAGAGATCTAAACAGGGTCCAAGAGACCCAGTACTTC.

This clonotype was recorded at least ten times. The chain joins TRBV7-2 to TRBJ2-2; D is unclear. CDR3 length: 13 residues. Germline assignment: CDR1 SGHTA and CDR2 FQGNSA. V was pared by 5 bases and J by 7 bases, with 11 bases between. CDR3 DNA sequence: TGTGCCAGCAGCCTCCCGGGTTTCGGGGAGCTGTTTTTT. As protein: CASSLPGFGELFF.

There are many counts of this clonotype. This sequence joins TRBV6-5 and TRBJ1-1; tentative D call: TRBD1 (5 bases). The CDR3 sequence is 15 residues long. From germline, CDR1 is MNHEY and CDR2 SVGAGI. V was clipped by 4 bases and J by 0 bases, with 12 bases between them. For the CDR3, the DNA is TGTGCCAGCAGTTCCTATGGGGGGTTGAACACTGAAGCTTTCTTT. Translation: CASSSYGGLNTEAFF.

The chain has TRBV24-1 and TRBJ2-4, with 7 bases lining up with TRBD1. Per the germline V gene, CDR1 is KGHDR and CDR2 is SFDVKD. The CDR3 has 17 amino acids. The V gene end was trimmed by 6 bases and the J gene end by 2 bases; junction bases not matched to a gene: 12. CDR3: CATSKTLGGRTKNIQYF. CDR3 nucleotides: TGTGCCACCAGTAAGACCCTAGGGGGCAGGACCAAAAACATTCAGTACTTC.